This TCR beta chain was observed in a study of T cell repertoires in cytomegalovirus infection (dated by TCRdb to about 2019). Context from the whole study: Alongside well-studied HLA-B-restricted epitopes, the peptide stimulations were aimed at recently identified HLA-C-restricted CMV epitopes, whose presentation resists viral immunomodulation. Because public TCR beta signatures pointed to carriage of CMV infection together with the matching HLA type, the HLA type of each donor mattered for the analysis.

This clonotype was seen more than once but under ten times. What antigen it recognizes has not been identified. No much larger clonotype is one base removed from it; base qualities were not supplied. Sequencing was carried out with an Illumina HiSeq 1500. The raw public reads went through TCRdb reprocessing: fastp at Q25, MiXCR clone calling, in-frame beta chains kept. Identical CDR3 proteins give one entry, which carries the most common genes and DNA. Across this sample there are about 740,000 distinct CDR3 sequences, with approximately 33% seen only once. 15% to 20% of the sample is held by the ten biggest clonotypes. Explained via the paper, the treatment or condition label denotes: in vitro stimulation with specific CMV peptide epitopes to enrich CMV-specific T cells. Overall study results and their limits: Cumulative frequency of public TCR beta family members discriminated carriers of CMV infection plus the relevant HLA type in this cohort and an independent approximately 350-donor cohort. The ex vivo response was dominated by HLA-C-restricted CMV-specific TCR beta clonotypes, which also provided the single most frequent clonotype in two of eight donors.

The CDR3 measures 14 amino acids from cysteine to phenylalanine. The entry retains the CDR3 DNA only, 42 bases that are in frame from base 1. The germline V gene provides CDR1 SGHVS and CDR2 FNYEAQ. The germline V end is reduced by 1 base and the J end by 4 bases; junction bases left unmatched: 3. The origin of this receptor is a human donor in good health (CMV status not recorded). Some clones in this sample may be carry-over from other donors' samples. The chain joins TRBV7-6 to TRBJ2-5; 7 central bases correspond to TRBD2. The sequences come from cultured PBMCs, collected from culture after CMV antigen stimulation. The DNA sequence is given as TGTGCCAGCAGCTTAGTAACGGGGGGAGAGACCCAGTACTTC. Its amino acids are CASSLVTGGETQYF.